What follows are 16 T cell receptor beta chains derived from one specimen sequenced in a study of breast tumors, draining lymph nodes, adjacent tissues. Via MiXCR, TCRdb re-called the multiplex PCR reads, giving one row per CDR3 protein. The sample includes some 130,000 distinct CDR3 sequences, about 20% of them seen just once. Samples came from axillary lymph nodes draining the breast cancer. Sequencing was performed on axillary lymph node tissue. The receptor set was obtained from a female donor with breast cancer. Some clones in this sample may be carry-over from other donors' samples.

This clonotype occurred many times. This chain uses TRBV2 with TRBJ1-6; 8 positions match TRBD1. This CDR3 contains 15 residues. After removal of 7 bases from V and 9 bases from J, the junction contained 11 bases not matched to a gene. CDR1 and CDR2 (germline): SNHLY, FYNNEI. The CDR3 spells CASILGQAKSSPLHF. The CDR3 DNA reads TGTGCCAGCATCCTGGGACAGGCGAAAAGTTCACCCCTCCACTTT.

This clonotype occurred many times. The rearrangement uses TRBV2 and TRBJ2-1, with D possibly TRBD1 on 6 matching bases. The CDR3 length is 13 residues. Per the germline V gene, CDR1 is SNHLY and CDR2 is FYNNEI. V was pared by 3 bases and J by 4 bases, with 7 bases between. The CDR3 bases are TGTGCCAGCAGTGACAGGGGATACAATGAGCAGTTCTTC. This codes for CASSDRGYNEQFF. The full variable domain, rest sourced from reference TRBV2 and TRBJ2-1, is EPEVTQTPSHQVTQMGQEVILRCVPISNHLYFYWYRQILGQKVEFLVSFYNNEISEKSEIFDDQFSVERPDGSNFTLKIRSTKLEDSAMYFCASSDRGYNEQFFGPGTRLTVL.

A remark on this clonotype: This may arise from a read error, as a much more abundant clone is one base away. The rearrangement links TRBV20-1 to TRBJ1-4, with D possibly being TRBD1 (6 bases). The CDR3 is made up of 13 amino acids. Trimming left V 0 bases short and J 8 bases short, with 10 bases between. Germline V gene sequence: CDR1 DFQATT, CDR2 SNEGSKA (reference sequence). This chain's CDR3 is CSAREQGPEKLFF. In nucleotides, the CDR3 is TGCAGTGCTAGAGAACAGGGCCCGGAAAAACTGTTTTTT.

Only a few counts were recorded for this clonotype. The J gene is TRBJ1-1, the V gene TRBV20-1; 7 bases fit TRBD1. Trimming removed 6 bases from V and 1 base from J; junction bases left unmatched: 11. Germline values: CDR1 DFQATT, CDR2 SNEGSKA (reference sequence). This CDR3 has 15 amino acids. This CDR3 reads CSAENRGGTNTEAFF. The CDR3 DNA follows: TGCAGTGCGGAAAACAGGGGTGGGACGAACACTGAAGCTTTCTTT.

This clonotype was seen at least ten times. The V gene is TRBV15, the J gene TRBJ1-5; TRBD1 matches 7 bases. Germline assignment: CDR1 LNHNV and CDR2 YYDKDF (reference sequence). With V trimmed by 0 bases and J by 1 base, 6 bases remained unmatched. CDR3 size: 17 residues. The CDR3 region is CATSRDATGPSNQPQHF. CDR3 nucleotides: TGTGCCACCAGCAGAGATGCGACAGGGCCCAGCAATCAGCCCCAGCATTTT. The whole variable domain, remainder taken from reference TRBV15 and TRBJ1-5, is DAMVIQNPRYQVTQFGKPVTLSCSQTLNHNVMYWYQQKSSQAPKLLFHYYDKDFNNEADTPDNFQSRRPNTSFCFLDIRSPGLGDTAMYLCATSRDATGPSNQPQHFGDGTRLSIL.

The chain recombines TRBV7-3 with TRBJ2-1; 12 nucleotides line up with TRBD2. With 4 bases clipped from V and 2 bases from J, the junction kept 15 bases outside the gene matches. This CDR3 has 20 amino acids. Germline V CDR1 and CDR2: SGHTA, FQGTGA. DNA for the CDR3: TGTGCCAGCAGCTCGAAGCCCCGAACTAGCGGGGGGAGACCCTACAATGAGCAGTTCTTC. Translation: CASSSKPRTSGGRPYNEQFF.

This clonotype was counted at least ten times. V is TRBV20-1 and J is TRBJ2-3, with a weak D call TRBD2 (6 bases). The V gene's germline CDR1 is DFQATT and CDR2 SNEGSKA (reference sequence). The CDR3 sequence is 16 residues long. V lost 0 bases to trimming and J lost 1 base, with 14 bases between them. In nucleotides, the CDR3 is TGCAGTGCTAGAGATCCTGGGACTTCGCGCACAGATACGCAGTATTTT. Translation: CSARDPGTSRTDTQYF.

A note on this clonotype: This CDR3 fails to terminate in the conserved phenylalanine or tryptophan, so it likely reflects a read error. The CDR3 nucleotides read TGTGCCAGCACCCCGGGACTAGCGGGAGAGGCCTACAATGAGCAGTTCGTC. Its translation: CASTPGLAGEAYNEQFV. The chain has TRBV28 and TRBJ2-1; 14 positions agree with TRBD2. V dropped 7 bases and J dropped 2; count of bases not matched to a gene: 7. The CDR3 consists of 17 residues. Germline CDR1 is MDHEN and CDR2 is SYDVKM.

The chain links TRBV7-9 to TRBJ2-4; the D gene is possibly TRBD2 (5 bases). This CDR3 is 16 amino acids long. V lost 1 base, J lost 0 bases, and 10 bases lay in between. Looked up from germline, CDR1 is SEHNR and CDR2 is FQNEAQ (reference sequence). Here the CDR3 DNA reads TGTGCCAGCAGCTTAGGAGAGGGTTTAGCCAAAAACATTCAGTACTTC. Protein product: CASSLGEGLAKNIQYF.

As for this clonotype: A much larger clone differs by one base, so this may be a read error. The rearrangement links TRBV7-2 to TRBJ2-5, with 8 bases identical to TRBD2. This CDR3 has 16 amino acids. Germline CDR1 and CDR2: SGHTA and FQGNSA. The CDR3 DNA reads TGTGCCAGCTGCTTATTTTTTAGCGGGGCCCAAGAGACCCAGTACTTC. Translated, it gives CASCLFFSGAQETQYF.

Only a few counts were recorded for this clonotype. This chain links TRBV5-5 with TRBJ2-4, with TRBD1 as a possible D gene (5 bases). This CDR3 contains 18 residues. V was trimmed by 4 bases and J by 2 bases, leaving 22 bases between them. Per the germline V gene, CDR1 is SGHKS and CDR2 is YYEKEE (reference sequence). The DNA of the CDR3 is TGTGCCAGCAGCCCCGGGTCTAGACAGTTCTATCCCAAAAACATTCAGTACTTC. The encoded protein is CASSPGSRQFYPKNIQYF. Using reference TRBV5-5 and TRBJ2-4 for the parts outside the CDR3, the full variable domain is DAGVTQSPTHLIKTRGQQVTLRCSPISGHKSVSWYQQVLGQGPQFIFQYYEKEERGRGNFPDRFSARQFPNYSSELNVNALLLGDSALYLCASSPGSRQFYPKNIQYFGAGTRLSVL.

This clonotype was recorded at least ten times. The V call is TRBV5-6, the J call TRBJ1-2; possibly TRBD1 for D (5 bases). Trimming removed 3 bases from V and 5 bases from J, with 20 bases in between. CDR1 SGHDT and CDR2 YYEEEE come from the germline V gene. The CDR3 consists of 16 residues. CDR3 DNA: TGTGCCAGCAGCTCGCCGGCCTCCAGGGTGGGGTATGGCTACACCTTC. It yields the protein CASSSPASRVGYGYTF.

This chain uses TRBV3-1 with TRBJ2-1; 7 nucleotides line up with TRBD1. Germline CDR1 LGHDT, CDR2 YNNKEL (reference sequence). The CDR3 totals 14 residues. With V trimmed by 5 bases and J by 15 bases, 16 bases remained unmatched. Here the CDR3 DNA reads TGTGCCAGCAGCACTGACTTAAGGGACAGAGCCCTGTTCTTC. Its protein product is CASSTDLRDRALFF.

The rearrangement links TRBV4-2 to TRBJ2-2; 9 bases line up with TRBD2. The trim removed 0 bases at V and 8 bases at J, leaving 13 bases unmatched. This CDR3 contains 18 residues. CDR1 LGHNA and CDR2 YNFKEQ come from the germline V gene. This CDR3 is CASSQEAIAGAHGGELFF. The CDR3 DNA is TGTGCCAGCAGCCAAGAGGCAATAGCGGGGGCCCATGGGGGGGAGCTGTTTTTT.

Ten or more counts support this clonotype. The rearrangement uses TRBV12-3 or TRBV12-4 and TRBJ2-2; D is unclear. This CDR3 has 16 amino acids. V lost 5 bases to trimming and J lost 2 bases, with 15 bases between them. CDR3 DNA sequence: TGTGCCAGCAGTCCAGCGCGCAGGAATAACACCGGGGAGCTGTTTTTT. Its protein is CASSPARRNNTGELFF.

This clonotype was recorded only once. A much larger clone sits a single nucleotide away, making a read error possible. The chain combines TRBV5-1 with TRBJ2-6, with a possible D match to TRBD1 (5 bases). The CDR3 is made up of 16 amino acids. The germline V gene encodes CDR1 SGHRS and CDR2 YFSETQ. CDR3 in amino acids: CASSLGLISGASVLTF. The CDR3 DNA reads TGCGCCAGCAGCTTGGGACTCATCTCTGGGGCCAGCGTCCTGACTTTC. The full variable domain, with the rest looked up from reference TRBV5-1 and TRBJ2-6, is KAGVTQTPRYLIKTRGQQVTLSCSPISGHRSVSWYQQTPGQGLQFLFEYFSETQRNKGNFPGRFSGRQFSNSRSEMNVSTLELGDSALYLCASSLGLISGASVLTFGAGSRLTVL.